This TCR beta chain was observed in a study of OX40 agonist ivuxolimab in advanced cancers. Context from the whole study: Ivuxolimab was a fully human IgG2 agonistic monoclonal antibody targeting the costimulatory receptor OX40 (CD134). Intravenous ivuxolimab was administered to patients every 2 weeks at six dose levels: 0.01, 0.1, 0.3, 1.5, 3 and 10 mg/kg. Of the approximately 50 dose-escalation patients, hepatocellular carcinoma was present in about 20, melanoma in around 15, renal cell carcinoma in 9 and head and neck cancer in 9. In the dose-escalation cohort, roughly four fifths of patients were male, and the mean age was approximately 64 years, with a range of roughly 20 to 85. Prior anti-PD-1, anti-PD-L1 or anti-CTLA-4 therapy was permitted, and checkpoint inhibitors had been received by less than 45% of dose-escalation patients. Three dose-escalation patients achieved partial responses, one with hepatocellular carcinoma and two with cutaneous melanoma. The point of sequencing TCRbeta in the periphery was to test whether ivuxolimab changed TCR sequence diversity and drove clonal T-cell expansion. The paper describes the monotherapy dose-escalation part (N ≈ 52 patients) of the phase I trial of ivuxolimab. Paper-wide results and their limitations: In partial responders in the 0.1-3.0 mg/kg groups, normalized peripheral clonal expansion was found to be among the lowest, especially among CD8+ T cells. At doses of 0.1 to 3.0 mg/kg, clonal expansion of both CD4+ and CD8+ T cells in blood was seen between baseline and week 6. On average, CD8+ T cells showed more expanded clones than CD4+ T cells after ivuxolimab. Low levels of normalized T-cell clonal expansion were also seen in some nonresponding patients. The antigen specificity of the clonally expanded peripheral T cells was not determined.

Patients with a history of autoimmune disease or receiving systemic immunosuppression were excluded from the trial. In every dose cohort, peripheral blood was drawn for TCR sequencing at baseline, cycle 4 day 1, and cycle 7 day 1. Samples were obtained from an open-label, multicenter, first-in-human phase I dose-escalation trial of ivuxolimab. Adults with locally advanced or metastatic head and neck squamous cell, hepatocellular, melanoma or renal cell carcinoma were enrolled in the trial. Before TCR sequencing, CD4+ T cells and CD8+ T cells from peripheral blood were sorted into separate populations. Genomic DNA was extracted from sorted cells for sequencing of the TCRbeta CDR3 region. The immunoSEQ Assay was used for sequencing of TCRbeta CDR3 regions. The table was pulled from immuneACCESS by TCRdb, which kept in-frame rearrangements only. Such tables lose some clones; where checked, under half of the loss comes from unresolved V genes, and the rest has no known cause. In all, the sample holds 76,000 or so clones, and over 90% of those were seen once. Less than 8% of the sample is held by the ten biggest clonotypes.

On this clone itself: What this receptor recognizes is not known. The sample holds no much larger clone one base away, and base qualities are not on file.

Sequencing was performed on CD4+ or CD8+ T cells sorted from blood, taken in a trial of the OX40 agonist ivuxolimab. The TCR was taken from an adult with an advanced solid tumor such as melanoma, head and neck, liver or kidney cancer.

The CDR3 protein sequence reads: CSVRQGLGNEQFF. Read as DNA, the sequence is TGCAGCGTTAGACAGGGTCTGGGGAATGAGCAGTTCTTC. The chain couples TRBV29-1 to TRBJ2-1; 7 middle bases align to TRBD1. Taken from the germline V gene, the CDR1 and CDR2 loops are SQVTM and ANQGSEA. V loses 5 bases at its end and J loses 7 bases; junction bases beyond the gene matches: 8. Taken from cysteine to phenylalanine, the CDR3 has 13 residues. Just CDR3 DNA is preserved here, 39 bases in frame from base 1.